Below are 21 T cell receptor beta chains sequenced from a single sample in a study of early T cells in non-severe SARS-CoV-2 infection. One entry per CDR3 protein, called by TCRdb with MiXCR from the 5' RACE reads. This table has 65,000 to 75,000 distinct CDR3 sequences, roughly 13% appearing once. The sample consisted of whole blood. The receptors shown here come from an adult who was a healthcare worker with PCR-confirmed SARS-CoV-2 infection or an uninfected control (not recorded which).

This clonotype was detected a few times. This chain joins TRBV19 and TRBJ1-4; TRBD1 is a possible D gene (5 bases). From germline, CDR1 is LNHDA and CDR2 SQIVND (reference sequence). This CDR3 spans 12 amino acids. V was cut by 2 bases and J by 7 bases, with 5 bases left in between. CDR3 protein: CASSITGEKLFF. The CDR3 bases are TGTGCCAGTAGTATAACAGGTGAAAAACTGTTTTTT.

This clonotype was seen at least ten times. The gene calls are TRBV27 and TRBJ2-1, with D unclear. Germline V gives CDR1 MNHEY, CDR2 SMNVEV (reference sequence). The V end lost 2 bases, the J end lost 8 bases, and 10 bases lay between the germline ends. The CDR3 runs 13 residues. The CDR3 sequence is CASSLRIGHEQFF. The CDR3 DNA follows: TGTGCCAGCAGTTTACGGATCGGTCATGAGCAGTTCTTC.

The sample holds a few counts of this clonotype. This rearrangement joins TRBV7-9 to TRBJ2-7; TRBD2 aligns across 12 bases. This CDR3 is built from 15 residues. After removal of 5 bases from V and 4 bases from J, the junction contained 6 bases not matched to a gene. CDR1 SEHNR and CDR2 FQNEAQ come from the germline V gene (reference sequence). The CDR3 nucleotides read TGTGCCAGCAGCCCCCTAGCGGGAGGGCTTTACGAGCAGTACTTC. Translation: CASSPLAGGLYEQYF.

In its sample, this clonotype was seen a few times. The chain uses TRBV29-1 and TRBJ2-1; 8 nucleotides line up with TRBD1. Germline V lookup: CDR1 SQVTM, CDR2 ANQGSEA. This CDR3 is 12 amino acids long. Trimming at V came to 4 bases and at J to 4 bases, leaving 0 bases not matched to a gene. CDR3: CSVGDRYNEQFF. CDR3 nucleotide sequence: TGCAGCGTTGGGGACAGGTACAATGAGCAGTTCTTC.

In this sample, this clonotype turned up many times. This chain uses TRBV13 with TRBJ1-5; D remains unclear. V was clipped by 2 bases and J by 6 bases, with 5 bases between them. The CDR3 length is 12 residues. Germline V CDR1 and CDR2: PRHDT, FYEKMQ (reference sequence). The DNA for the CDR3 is TGTGCCAGCAGCTTATGGGGTCAGCCCCAGCATTTT. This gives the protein CASSLWGQPQHF. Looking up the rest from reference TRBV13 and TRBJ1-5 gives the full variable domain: AAGVIQSPRHLIKEKRETATLKCYPIPRHDTVYWYQQGPGQDPQFLISFYEKMQSDKGSIPDRFSAQQFSDYHSELNMSSLELGDSALYFCASSLWGQPQHFGDGTRLSIL.

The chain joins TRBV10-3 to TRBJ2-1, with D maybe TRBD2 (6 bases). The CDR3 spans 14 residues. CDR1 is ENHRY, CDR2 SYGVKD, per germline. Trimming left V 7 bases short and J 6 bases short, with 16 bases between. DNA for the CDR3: TGTGCCATCACAGATGGACTACTTCCCAATGAGCAGTTCTTC. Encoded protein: CAITDGLLPNEQFF.

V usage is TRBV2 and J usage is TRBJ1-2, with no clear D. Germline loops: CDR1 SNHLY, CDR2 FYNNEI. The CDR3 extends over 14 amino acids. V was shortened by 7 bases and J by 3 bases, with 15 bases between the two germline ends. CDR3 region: CASKKRDCDYGYTF. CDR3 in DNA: TGTGCCAGCAAAAAAAGAGACTGTGACTATGGCTACACCTTC. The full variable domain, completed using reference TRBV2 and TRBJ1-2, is EPEVTQTPSHQVTQMGQEVILRCVPISNHLYFYWYRQILGQKVEFLVSFYNNEISEKSEIFDDQFSVERPDGSNFTLKIRSTKLEDSAMYFCASKKRDCDYGYTFGSGTRLTVV.

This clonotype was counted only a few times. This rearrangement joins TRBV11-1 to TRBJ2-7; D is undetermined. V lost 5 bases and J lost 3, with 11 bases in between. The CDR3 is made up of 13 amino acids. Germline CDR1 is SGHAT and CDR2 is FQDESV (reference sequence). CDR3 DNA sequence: TGTGCCAGCAGCATAATTGACAACTACGAGCAGTACTTC. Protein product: CASSIIDNYEQYF.

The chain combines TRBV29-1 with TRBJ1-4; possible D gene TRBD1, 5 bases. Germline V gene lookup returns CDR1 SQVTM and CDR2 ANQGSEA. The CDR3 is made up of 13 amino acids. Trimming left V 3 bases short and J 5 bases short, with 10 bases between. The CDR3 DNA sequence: TGCAGCGTTGAGAGGGAGGGGAATGAAAAACTGTTTTTT. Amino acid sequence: CSVEREGNEKLFF.

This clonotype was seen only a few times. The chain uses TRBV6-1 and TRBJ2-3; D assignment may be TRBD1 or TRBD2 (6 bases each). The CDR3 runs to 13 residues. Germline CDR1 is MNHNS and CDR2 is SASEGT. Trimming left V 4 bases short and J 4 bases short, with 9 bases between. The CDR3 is CASSGGAADTQYF. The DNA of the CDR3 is TGTGCCAGCAGTGGGGGGGCCGCAGATACGCAGTATTTT.

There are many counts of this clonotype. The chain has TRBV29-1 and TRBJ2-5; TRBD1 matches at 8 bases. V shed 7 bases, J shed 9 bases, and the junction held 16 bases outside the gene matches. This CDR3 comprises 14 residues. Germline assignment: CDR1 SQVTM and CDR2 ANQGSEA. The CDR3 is CSAERRGRGWAQYF. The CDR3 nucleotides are TGCAGCGCAGAACGCAGGGGGCGCGGGTGGGCCCAGTACTTC.

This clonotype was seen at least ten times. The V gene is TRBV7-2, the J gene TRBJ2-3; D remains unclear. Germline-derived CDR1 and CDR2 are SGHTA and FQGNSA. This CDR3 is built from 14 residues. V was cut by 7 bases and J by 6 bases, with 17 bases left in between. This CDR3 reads CASKTGRVLDTQYF. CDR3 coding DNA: TGTGCCAGCAAAACGGGTAGAGTCTTGGATACGCAGTATTTT.

CDR3: CASSLSDYSNQPQHF. For the CDR3, the DNA is TGCGCCAGCAGCTTGTCAGATTATAGCAATCAGCCCCAGCATTTT. The V gene is TRBV5-1, the J gene TRBJ1-5; D is uncertain. CDR3 length: 15 residues. Germline loops: CDR1 SGHRS, CDR2 YFSETQ. Trimming shortened V by 1 base and J by 0 bases, and 8 bases separated the two germline ends.

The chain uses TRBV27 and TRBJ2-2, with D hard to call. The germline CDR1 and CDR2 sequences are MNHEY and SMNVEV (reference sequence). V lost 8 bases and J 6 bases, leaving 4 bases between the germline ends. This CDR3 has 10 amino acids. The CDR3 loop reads CASGAGELFF. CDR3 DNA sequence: TGTGCCAGCGGGGCCGGGGAGCTGTTTTTT.

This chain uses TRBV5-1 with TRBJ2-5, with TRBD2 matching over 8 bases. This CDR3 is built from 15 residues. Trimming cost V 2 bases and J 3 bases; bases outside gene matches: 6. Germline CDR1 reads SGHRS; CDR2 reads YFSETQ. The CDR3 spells CASSFTGTSEETQYF. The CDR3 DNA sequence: TGCGCCAGCAGCTTTACCGGGACTAGTGAAGAGACCCAGTACTTC.

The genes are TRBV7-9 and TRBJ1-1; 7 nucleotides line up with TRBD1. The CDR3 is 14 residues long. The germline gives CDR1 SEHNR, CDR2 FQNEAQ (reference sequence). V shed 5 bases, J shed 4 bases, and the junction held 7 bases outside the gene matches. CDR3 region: CASSQQDRATEAFF. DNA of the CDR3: TGTGCCAGCAGCCAGCAAGACAGGGCCACTGAAGCTTTCTTT.

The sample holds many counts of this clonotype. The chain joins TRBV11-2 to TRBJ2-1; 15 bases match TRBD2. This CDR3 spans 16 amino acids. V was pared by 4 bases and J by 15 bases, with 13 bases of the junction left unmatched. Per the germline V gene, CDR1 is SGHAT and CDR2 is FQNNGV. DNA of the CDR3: TGTGCCAGCAGCTACACCGGGACTAGCGGGGGGACACTGCGGTTCTTC. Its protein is CASSYTGTSGGTLRFF. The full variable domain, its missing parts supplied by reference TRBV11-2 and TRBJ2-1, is EAGVAQSPRYKIIEKRQSVAFWCNPISGHATLYWYQQILGQGPKLLIQFQNNGVVDDSQLPKDRFSAERLKGVDSTLKIQPAKLEDSAVYLCASSYTGTSGGTLRFFGPGTRLTVL.

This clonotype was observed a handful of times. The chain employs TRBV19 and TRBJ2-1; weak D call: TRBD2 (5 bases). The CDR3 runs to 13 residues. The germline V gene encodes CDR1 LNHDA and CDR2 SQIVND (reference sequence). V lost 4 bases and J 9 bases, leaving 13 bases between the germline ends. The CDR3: CASSTHAGGEQFF. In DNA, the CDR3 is TGTGCCAGTAGTACCCATGCGGGTGGTGAGCAGTTCTTC.

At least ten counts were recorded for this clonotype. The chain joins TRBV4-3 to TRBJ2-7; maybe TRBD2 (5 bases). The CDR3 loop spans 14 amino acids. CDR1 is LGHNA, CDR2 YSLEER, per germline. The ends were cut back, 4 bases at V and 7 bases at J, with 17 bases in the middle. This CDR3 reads CASSPRAAGNEQYF. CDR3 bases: TGCGCCAGCAGCCCAAGAGCGGCAGGAAATGAGCAGTACTTC.

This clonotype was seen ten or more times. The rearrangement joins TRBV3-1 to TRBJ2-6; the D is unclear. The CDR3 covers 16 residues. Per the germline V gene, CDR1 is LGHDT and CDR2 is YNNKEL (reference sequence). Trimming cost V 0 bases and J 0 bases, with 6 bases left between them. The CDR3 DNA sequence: TGTGCCAGCAGCCAAGAAGGGCTCTCTGGGGCCAACGTCCTGACTTTC. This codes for CASSQEGLSGANVLTF. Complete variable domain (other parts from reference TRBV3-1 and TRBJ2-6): DTAVSQTPKYLVTQMGNDKSIKCEQNLGHDTMYWYKQDSKKFLKIMFSYNNKELIINETVPNRFSPKSPDKAHLNLHINSLELGDSAVYFCASSQEGLSGANVLTFGAGSRLTVL.

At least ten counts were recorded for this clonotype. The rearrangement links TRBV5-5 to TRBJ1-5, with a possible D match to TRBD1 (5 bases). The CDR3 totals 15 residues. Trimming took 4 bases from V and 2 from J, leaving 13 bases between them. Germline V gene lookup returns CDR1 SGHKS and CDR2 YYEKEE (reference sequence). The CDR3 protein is CASSLGADGNQPQHF. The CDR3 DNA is TGTGCCAGCAGCCTCGGGGCAGACGGCAATCAGCCCCAGCATTTT.